The rows below give T cell receptor beta chains drawn from one sample of a study of PD-L1 blockade in urothelial cancer. Profiling relied on immunoSEQ multiplex PCR, and the TCRdb table lists in-frame clones only, not all of them. The sample lists tens of thousands of clones; 70% to 90% were seen once. The sample here was PBMCs, taken around atezolizumab (anti-PD-L1) treatment. These receptors were collected from an older woman with urothelial cancer. Each CDR3 is given with its conserved first and last residue. The D gene is left open where the match is weak. Size values are once, few and many counts, or a class for expanded clones, and some rows have none.

>TRBJ2-2|15|NA|TRBV5-1|NA
CASSLKDIGSGELFF
TGCGCCAGCAGCTTGAAGGACATAGGATCCGGGGAGCTGTTTTTT
>TRBJ1-2|14|NA|TRBV7-9|NA
CASSLGPREDGYTF
TGTGCCAGCAGCTTAGGTCCCCGGGAAGATGGCTACACCTTC
>TRBJ2-1|17|NA|TRBV9|NA
CASSVDGGLSGYNEQFF
TGTGCCAGCAGCGTAGACGGTGGCCTGTCGGGCTACAATGAGCAGTTCTTC
>TRBJ2-3|13|NA|TRBV10-3|NA
CAIRRDSTDTQYF
TGTGCCATCAGAAGGGACTCCACAGATACGCAGTATTTT
>TRBJ1-3|15|NA|TRBV5-5|NA
CASSGSRESGNTIYF
TGTGCCAGCAGCGGTTCGCGCGAATCTGGAAACACCATATATTTT
>TRBJ2-3|14|TRBD2|TRBV5-1|once
CASSFLAGADTQYF
TGCGCCAGCAGCTTTCTAGCGGGAGCAGATACGCAGTATTTT
>TRBJ1-1|14|NA|TRBV6-6|once
CASSYRGPNTEAFF
TGTGCCAGCAGTTACAGGGGTCCGAACACTGAAGCTTTCTTT
>TRBJ2-1|16|TRBD1|TRBV5-1|few
CASSILDRVSYNEQFF
TGCGCCAGCAGCATACTGGACAGGGTCTCCTACAATGAGCAGTTCTTC
>TRBJ1-2|14|NA|TRBV7-9|NA
CASRLHGPRGGYTF
TGTGCCAGCAGGTTACACGGCCCTCGGGGAGGCTACACCTTC
>TRBJ1-2|14|NA|TRBV2|NA
CASSEGGGGYGYTF
TGTGCCAGCAGTGAAGGGGGGGGAGGCTATGGCTACACCTTC
>TRBJ2-7|13|TRBD1|TRBV5-1|once
CASRQGEPYEQYF
TGCGCCAGCAGACAGGGGGAGCCCTACGAGCAGTACTTC
>TRBJ2-3|15|TRBD2|TRBV7-3|once
CASSSTSASTDTQYF
TGTGCCAGCAGCTCCACTAGCGCTAGCACAGATACGCAGTATTTT
>TRBJ2-7|19|TRBD2|TRBV28|NA
CASSVLMRTSGLFGYEQYF
TGTGCCAGCAGTGTCCTCATGCGGACTAGCGGACTATTTGGCTACGAGCAGTACTTC
>TRBJ2-2|15|NA|TRBV18|once
CASSPGGANTGELFF
TGTGCCAGCTCACCAGGAGGGGCCAACACCGGGGAGCTGTTTTTT
>TRBJ2-7|14|TRBD2|TRBV10-3|NA
CAGGGAGLQEVQYF
TGTGCCGGGGGAGGGGCAGGCCTCCAAGAGGTGCAGTACTTC